This T cell receptor (beta chain) was found in a study of OX40 agonist ivuxolimab in advanced cancers. Across the study: The dose of intravenous ivuxolimab that patients received every 2 weeks ranged from 0.01 to 10 mg/kg.

Profiling relied on immunoSEQ multiplex PCR, and the TCRdb table lists in-frame clones only, not all of them. The table has about 77,000 clones, roughly 80% seen once. Trimming cost V 3 bases and J 3 bases, with 9 bases left between them. Germline CDR1 LGHNA, CDR2 YNFKEQ. This CDR3 spans 14 amino acids. V is TRBV4-2 and J is TRBJ1-5; D is ambiguous. The clonotype originates from an adult with an advanced solid tumor such as melanoma, head and neck, liver or kidney cancer. The starting material was CD4+ or CD8+ T cells sorted from blood, obtained in a trial of the OX40 agonist ivuxolimab. The CDR3 protein is CASSHTSSNQPQHF. The DNA of the CDR3 is TGTGCCAGCAGCCATACAAGCTCCAATCAGCCCCAGCATTTT.